A single T cell receptor (beta chain) is shown here with its context. It lacks a known antigen. No base qualities exist here, and no much larger clone lies one base off it. TCRbeta CDR3 regions were amplified from genomic DNA using the immunoSEQ Assay, a bias-controlled multiplex PCR. In the original analysis: The number of nucleated cells in each sample was estimated by amplification of reference gene primers within the assay. Sequence reads were collapsed and filtered to measure the absolute abundance of every unique TCRbeta CDR3 rearrangement. Productive Simpson clonality was computed per sample as the square root of Simpson's diversity index over productive rearrangements. This is the immuneACCESS table as TCRdb keeps it, with only in-frame sequences that have V and J called. A part of the clones is gone; compared with another copy, unresolved V genes explain less than half, and the rest is unexplained. D and trimming come from the DNA, and the V and J calls and clone size come from that table. The sample table shows 300,000 to 350,000 clones, and around 91% are seen once. 3% to 4% of the sample comes from the top ten.

This entry comes from a study of blood T cell repertoires in COVID-19 (dated by TCRdb to between 2020 and 2021). About the study as a whole: Collaborator samples came from the United States, Italy and Spain and covered acute and convalescent phases of COVID-19. The material from the prospective study consisted of cDNA or gDNA derived from T cells, B-cell-depleted T cells, or PBMCs. Deeply sampled blood TCRbeta repertoires from subjects exposed to, actively infected with, or recovered from COVID-19 were included in the dataset. The repertoires were released in a freely available public database intended as a resource for research on the immune response to SARS-CoV-2. Samples were obtained from the ongoing ImmuneRACE study (first 160 participants) and from approximately 1,200 subjects provided by 6 global collaborators. A de-identified subject ID, COVID-19 status, age in years and sex were almost always included in the sample metadata. Where available, HLA class I and class II types were taken from metadata supplied by the sample provider and were not determined by assay-based typing. General study outcomes and caveats: Clinical and demographic metadata were provided uncurated, with the amount varying by source and participant.

Germline trimming: 7 bases from V, 6 bases from J; junction bases outside gene matches: 6. The CDR3 runs 13 residues from the cysteine to the phenylalanine. CDR3 DNA is the only sequence kept; it has 39 bases, read in frame from the first base. CDR1 SNHLY and CDR2 FYNNEI were looked up in the germline V gene. Another Seattle source contributed samples from volunteer blood donors who had recovered from COVID-19. Each collaborating institution followed its own protocols to collect whole blood in K2EDTA tubes. For TCRbeta analysis, collaborators shipped samples as frozen whole blood, isolated PBMCs, or DNA extracted from either of those sample types.

The clonotype was recovered from a woman aged 18-35 years who had recovered from COVID-19. The sample taken for sequencing was peripheral blood. In this chain, TRBV2 is recombined with TRBJ2-1; the junction holds 7 bases that match TRBD2. The DNA is as follows: TGTGCCAGCACTAGCGGCCTCCGCAATGAGCAGTTCTTC. This is translated as CASTSGLRNEQFF.